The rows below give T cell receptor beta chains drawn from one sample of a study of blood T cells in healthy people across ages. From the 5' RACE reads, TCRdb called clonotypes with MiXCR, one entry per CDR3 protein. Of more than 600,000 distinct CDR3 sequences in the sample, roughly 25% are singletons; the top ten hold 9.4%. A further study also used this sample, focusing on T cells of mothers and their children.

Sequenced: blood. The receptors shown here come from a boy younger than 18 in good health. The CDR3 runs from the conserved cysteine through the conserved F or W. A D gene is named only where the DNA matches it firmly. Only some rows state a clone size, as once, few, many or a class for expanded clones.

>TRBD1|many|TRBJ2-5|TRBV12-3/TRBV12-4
CASRENTGGETQYF
TGTGCCAGCAGAGAAAATACAGGGGGGGAGACCCAGTACTTC
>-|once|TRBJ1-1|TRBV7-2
CASSPGAKNTEAFF
TGTGCCAGCAGTCCCGGGGCCAAGAACACTGAAGCTTTCTTT
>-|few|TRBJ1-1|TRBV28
CASSPPVNTEAFF
TGTGCCAGCAGTCCTCCAGTGAACACTGAAGCTTTCTTT
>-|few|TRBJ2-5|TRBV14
CASSHTSWYQETQYF
TGTGCCAGCAGCCACACCTCATGGTACCAAGAGACCCAGTACTTC
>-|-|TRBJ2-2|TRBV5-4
CASSRAKGNTGELFF
TGTGCCAGCAGCCGGGCCAAGGGGAACACCGGGGAGCTGTTTTTT
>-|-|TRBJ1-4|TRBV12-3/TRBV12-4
CASSPDLGKLFF
TGTGCCAGCAGTCCTGATCTTGGTAAACTGTTTTTT
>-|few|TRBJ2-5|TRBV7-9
CASRKTEETQYF
TGTGCCAGCAGGAAGACAGAAGAGACCCAGTACTTC
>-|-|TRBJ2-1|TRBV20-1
CSASSGLPYNEQFF
TGCAGTGCTAGTTCCGGACTACCCTACAATGAGCAGTTCTTC
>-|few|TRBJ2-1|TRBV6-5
CASSSTGAFDEQFF
TGTGCCAGCAGTTCGACCGGGGCCTTCGATGAGCAGTTCTTC
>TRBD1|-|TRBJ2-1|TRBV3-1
CASSLSDRGQRNEQFF
TGTGCCAGCAGCCTTTCGGACAGGGGGCAGAGAAATGAGCAGTTCTTC
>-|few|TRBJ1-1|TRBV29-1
CSVVEGTRTEAFF
TGCAGCGTTGTTGAGGGCACCCGCACTGAAGCTTTCTTT
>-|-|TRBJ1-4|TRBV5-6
CASTGDGKLFF
TGTGCCAGCACCGGGGATGGAAAACTGTTTTTT
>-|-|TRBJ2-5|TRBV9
CASSVAGGGAATQYF
TGTGCCAGCAGCGTAGCTGGAGGCGGGGCAGCGACCCAGTACTTC
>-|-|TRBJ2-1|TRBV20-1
CSAWAESSYNEQFF
TGCAGTGCTTGGGCCGAAAGCTCCTACAATGAGCAGTTCTTC
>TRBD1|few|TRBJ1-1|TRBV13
CASSRDSKADTEAFF
TGTGCCAGCAGCAGGGACAGCAAGGCGGACACTGAAGCTTTCTTT
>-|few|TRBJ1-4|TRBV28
CASSLSVFSEKLFF
TGTGCCAGCAGTTTATCAGTATTCAGTGAAAAACTGTTTTTT
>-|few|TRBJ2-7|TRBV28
CASSLSYRADEQYF
TGTGCCAGCAGTTTATCTTACAGGGCTGACGAGCAGTACTTC
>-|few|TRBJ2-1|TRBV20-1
CSAKSRPISSYNEQFF
TGCAGTGCTAAGAGTCGGCCAATAAGCTCCTACAATGAGCAGTTCTTC
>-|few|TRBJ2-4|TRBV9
CASSVGGLLNIQYF
TGTGCCAGCAGCGTAGGCGGGCTATTAAACATTCAGTACTTC
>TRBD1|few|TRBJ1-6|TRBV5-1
CASSPGDRENSPLHF
TGCGCCAGCAGCCCCGGGGACAGGGAAAATTCACCCCTCCACTTT
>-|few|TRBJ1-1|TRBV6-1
CASSLTADTEAFF
TGTGCCAGCAGCCTGACTGCGGACACTGAAGCTTTCTTT
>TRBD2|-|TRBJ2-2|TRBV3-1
CASSQSSGNTGELFF
TGTGCCAGCAGCCAATCTAGCGGTAACACCGGGGAGCTGTTTTTT
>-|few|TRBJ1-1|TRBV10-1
CASSREMNTEAFF
TGCGCCAGCAGCCGGGAAATGAACACTGAAGCTTTCTTT
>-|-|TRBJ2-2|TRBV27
CATSLIGRVGGELFF
TGTGCCACCAGTTTAATCGGCAGGGTTGGCGGGGAGCTGTTTTTT
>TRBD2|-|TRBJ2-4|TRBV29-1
CSVAHTIAGGRAKNIQYF
TGCAGCGTTGCCCACACTATTGCGGGGGGGCGCGCCAAAAACATTCAGTACTTC
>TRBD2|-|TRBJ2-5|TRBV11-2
CASSLVLTSVQETQYF
TGTGCCAGCAGCTTAGTATTGACTAGCGTTCAAGAGACCCAGTACTTC
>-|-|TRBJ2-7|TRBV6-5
CASSRTSGEQYF
TGTGCCAGCAGTCGGACTTCCGGCGAGCAGTACTTC
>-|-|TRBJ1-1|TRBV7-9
CASSLVAGVNTEAFF
TGTGCCAGCAGCTTAGTGGCAGGGGTGAACACTGAAGCTTTCTTT
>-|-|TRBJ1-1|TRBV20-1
CSAFSGGAEAFF
TGCAGTGCTTTTTCCGGGGGCGCCGAAGCTTTCTTT
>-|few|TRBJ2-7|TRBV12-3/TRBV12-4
CASSPPRAEVAYEQYF
TGTGCCAGCAGTCCCCCACGAGCGGAGGTGGCCTACGAGCAGTACTTC
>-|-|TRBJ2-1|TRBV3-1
CASSRVNYNEQFF
TGTGCCAGCAGCCGAGTAAACTACAATGAGCAGTTCTTC
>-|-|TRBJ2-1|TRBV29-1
CSVESGNYNEQFF
TGCAGCGTCGAAAGCGGAAACTACAATGAGCAGTTCTTC
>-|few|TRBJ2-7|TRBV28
CGAQGFTYEQYF
TGTGGGGCCCAGGGATTCACCTACGAGCAGTACTTC
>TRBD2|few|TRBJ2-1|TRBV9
CASSSGTSVVNEQFF
TGTGCCAGCAGTTCCGGGACTAGTGTAGTCAATGAGCAGTTCTTC
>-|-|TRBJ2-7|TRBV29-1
CSVEDLNEQYF
TGCAGCGTTGAAGATCTCAACGAGCAGTACTTC
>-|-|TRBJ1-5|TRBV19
CASSEQLNQPQHF
TGTGCCAGTAGTGAACAGCTCAATCAGCCCCAGCATTTT
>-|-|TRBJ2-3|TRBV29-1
CSAVWRGESDTQYF
TGCAGCGCCGTCTGGCGGGGCGAGTCAGATACGCAGTATTTT
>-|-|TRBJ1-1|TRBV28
CASRNPRKAFF
TGTGCCAGCAGGAACCCAAGGAAAGCTTTCTTT
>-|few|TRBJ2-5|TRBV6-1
CASSEPAGRAETQYF
TGTGCCAGCAGTGAACCCGCGGGCAGGGCAGAGACCCAGTACTTC
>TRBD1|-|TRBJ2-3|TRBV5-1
CASSQRTGGSDTQYF
TGCGCCAGCAGCCAACGGACAGGGGGTTCAGATACGCAGTATTTT
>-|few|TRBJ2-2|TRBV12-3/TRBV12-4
CASSTLGSGELFF
TGTGCCAGCAGCACTTTAGGGAGCGGGGAGCTGTTTTTT
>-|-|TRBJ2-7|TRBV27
CASSPDRYSYEQYF
TGTGCCAGCAGTCCTGACAGGTACTCCTACGAGCAGTACTTC
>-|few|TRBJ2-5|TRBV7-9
CASNPSEGEETQYF
TGTGCCAGCAACCCTAGCGAGGGGGAAGAGACCCAGTACTTC
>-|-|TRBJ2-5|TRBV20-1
CSARMGSEQETQYF
TGCAGTGCTAGAATGGGATCAGAACAAGAGACCCAGTACTTC
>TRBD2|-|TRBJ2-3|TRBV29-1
CSVEKGLAGGEVTDTQYF
TGCAGCGTTGAAAAGGGACTAGCGGGAGGTGAGGTCACAGATACGCAGTATTTT
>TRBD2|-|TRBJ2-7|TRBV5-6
CASSLDRGGSDEQYF
TGTGCCAGCAGCTTGGATAGGGGAGGGAGCGACGAGCAGTACTTC
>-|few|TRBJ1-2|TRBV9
CASSQSALTENYGYTF
TGTGCCAGCAGCCAATCAGCCCTGACGGAGAACTATGGCTACACCTTC
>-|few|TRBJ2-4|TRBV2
CASKEGLAQNIQYF
TGTGCCAGCAAGGAGGGTCTAGCACAAAACATTCAGTACTTC
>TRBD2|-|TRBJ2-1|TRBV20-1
CSASIRDYNRYNEQFF
TGCAGTGCTAGTATCCGGGACTACAATCGTTACAATGAGCAGTTCTTC
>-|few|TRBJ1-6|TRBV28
CASRITGSSYNSPLHF
TGTGCCAGCAGGATCACAGGGAGCTCCTATAATTCACCCCTCCACTTT
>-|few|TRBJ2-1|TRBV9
CASSEDPGFGEQFF
TGTGCCAGCAGCGAAGATCCGGGATTTGGTGAGCAGTTCTTC
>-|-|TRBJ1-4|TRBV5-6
CASSRTLEGKLFF
TGTGCCAGCAGCCGAACCCTCGAGGGAAAACTGTTTTTT
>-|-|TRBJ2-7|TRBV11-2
CAISLGGRASSYEQYF
TGTGCCATCAGCTTAGGGGGACGGGCAAGCTCCTACGAGCAGTACTTC
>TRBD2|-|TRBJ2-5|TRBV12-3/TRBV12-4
CASSFSLLAGDLSGSQETQYF
TGTGCCAGCAGTTTCTCCTTGTTAGCGGGGGACCTTTCGGGGTCACAAGAGACCCAGTACTTC
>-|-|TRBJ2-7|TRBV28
CASEGRLSYEQYF
TGTGCCAGCGAGGGCAGGCTCTCCTACGAGCAGTACTTC
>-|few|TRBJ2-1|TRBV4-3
CASSQDRASTWGANEQFF
TGCGCCAGCAGCCAAGATAGGGCCTCTACATGGGGGGCCAATGAGCAGTTCTTC
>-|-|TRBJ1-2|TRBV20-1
CSARDEGRGSYGYTF
TGCAGTGCTAGAGATGAAGGGAGGGGAAGCTATGGCTACACCTTC
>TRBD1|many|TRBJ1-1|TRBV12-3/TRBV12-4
CASRTGVTEAFF
TGTGCCAGCAGGACAGGGGTCACTGAAGCTTTCTTT
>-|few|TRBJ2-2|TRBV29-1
CSVEDQDTGELFF
TGCAGCGTTGAAGATCAGGACACCGGGGAGCTGTTTTTT
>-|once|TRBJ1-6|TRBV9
CASSVTRFSPLHF
TGTGCCAGCAGCGTAACCCGGTTTTCACCCCTCCACTTT